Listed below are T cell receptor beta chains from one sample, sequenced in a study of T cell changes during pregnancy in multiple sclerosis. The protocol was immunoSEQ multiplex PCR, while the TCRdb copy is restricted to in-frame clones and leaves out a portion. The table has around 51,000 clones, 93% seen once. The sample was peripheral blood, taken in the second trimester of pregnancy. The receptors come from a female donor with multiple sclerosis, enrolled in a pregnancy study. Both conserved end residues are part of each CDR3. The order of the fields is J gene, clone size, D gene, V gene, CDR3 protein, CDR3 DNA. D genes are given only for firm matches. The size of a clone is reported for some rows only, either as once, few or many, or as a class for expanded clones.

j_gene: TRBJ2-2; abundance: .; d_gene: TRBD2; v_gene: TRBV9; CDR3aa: CASSSGPTGELFF; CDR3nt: TGTGCCAGCAGTAGCGGGCCTACCGGGGAGCTGTTTTTT
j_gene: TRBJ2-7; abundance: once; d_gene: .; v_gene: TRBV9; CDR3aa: CASSVVAGPAEQYF; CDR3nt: TGTGCCAGCAGCGTAGTCGCAGGCCCCGCCGAGCAGTACTTC
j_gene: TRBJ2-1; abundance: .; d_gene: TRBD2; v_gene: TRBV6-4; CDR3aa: CASSSLPGLQNEQFF; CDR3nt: TGTGCCAGCAGTTCCCTTCCGGGACTACAAAATGAGCAGTTCTTC
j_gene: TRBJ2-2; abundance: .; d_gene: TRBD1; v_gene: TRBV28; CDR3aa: CASSRDRRNTGELFF; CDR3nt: TGTGCCAGCAGTAGGGACAGGCGAAACACCGGGGAGCTGTTTTTT
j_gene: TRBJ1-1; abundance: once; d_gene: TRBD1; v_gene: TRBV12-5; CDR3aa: CASGPGQGGPPGTEAFF; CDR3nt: TGTGCTAGTGGTCCGGGACAGGGTGGCCCTCCGGGCACTGAAGCTTTCTTT
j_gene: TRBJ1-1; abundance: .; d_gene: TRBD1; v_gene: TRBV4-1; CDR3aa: CASSQIGTGNMETEAFF; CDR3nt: TGCGCCAGCAGCCAAATCGGGACAGGCAATATGGAAACTGAAGCTTTCTTT
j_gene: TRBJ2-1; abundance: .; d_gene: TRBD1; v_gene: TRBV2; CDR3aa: CASSGTVFINEQFF; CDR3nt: TGTGCCAGCAGCGGGACAGTATTCATCAATGAGCAGTTCTTC
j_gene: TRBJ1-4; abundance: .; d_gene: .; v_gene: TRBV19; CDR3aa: CASRSTGTGEKLFF; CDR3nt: TGTGCCAGTAGGAGTACAGGAACGGGTGAAAAACTGTTTTTT
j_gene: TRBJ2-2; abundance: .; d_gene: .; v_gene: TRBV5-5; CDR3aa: CASSQYEGSTGELFF; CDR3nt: TGCGCCAGCAGCCAATATGAGGGAAGCACCGGGGAGCTGTTTTTT
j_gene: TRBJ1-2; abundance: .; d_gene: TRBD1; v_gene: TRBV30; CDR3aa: CAWSGQGYDYGYTF; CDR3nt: TGTGCCTGGAGCGGACAGGGTTATGACTATGGCTACACCTTC
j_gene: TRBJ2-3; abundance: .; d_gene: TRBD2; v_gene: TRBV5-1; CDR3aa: CASRPGGSGGTDTQYF; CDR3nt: TGCGCCAGCAGACCCGGCGGTAGCGGGGGCACAGATACGCAGTATTTT
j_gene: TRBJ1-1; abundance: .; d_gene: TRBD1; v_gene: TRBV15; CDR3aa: CATSRDSGQPFSKMNTEAFF; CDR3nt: TGTGCCACCAGCAGAGATTCGGGACAGCCATTTAGCAAAATGAACACTGAAGCTTTCTTT
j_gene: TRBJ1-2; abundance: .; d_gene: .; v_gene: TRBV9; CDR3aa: CASSVSTEERGYTF; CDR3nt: TGTGCCAGCAGCGTGTCAACTGAGGAGCGTGGCTACACCTTC
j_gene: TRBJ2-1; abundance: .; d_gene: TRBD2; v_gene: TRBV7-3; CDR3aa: CASSLTFRASGNEQFF; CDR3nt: TGTGCCAGCAGCTTAACGTTTAGGGCTAGCGGAAATGAGCAGTTCTTC
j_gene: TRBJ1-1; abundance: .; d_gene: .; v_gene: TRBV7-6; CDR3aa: CASSLAQGRNTEAFF; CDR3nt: TGTGCCAGCAGCTTAGCACAGGGCCGGAACACTGAAGCTTTCTTT
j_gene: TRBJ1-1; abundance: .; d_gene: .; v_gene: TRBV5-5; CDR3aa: CASSGRGPSTEAFF; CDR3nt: TGTGCCAGCAGCGGCAGGGGCCCGTCGACTGAAGCTTTCTTT
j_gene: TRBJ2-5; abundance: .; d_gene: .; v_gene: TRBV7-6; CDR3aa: CASSLRPPRGDETQYF; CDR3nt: TGTGCCAGCAGCTTACGGCCGCCTAGGGGCGATGAGACCCAGTACTTC
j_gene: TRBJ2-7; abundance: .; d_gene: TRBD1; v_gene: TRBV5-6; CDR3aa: CASSSAGGAYEQYF; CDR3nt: TGTGCCAGCAGCTCCGCAGGGGGAGCCTACGAGCAGTACTTC
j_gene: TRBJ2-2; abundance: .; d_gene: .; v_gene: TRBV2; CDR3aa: CASSPDRGELFF; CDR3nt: TGTGCCAGCAGTCCTGACAGGGGGGAGCTGTTTTTT
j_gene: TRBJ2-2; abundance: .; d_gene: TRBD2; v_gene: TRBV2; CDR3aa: CASSELAGAGELFF; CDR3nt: TGTGCCAGCAGCGAACTAGCGGGAGCCGGGGAGCTGTTTTTT
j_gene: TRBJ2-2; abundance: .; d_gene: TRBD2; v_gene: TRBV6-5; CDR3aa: CASLSAGGGGELFF; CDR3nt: TGTGCCAGCCTCTCGGCGGGAGGCGGCGGGGAGCTGTTTTTT
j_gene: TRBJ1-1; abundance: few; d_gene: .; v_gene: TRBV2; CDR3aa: CASTEARGTEAFF; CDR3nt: TGTGCCAGCACCGAGGCGCGGGGGACTGAAGCTTTCTTT
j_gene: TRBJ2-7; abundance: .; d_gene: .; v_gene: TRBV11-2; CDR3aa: CASSPIAELYEQYF; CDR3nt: TGTGCCAGCAGCCCAATAGCGGAACTATACGAGCAGTACTTC
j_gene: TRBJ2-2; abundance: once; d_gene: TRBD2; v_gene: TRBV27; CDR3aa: CASSSLTLAGIHTGELFF; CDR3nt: TGTGCCAGCAGCTCTCTGACCCTAGCGGGAATTCACACCGGGGAGCTGTTTTTT
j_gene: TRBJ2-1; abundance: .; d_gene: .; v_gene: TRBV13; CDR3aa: CASSFGGGNYNEQFF; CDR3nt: .
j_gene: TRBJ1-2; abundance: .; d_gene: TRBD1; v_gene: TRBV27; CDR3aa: CASSPDRVGYTF; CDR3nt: TGTGCCAGCAGTCCTGACAGGGTTGGCTACACCTTC
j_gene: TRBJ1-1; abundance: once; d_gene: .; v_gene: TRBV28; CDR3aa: CASSLWGGTMNTEAFF; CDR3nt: TGTGCCAGCAGTTTATGGGGGGGTACCATGAACACTGAAGCTTTCTTT
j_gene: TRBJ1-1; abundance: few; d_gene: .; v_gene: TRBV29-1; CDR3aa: CSTGGTAFF; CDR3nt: TGCAGCACGGGGGGTACGGCTTTCTTT
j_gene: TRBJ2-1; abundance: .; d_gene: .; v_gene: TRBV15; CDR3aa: CATSPGTAEQFF; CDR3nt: TGTGCCACCAGCCCGGGGACTGCCGAGCAGTTCTTC
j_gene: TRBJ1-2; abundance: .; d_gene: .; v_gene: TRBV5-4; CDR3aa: CASSLELRSRDYGYTF; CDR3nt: TGTGCCAGCAGCTTGGAATTAAGGAGCCGGGACTATGGCTACACCTTC
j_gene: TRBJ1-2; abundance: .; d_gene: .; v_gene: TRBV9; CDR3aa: CASSPGGGASNYGYTF; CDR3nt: TGTGCCAGCAGCCCCGGGGGAGGGGCGAGTAACTATGGCTACACCTTC
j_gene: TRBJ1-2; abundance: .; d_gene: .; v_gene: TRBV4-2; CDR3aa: CASNDERSWYGYTF; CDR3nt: TGTGCCAGCAACGATGAACGGTCTTGGTATGGCTACACCTTC
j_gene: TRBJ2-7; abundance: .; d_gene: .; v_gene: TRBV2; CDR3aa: CASSQAGTGIYEQYF; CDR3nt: TGTGCCAGCAGTCAAGCGGGGACAGGAATCTACGAGCAGTACTTC
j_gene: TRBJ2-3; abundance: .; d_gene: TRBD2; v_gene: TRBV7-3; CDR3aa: CASSTPQLAGGTDTQYF; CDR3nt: TGTGCCAGCAGCACACCGCAACTAGCGGGAGGAACAGATACGCAGTATTTT
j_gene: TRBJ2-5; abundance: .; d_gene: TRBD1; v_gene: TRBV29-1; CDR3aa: CSAPDRGRETQYF; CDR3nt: TGCAGCGCCCCGGACAGGGGACGGGAGACCCAGTACTTC
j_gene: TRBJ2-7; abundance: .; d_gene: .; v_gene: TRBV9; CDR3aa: CASSPRDSRYEQYF; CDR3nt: TGTGCCAGCAGCCCCCGAGATAGTCGCTACGAGCAGTACTTC
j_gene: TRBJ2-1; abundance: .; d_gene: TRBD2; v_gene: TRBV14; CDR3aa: CASSQNSGTSGRANNEQFF; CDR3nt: TGTGCCAGCAGCCAGAATTCAGGGACTAGCGGGAGGGCCAACAATGAGCAGTTCTTC
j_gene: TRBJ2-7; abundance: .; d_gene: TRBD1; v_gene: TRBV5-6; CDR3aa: CASSLEGQGAVEQYF; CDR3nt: TGTGCCAGCAGCTTGGAGGGACAGGGGGCTGTAGAGCAGTACTTC
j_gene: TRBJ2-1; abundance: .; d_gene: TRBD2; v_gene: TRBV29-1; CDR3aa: CSDGLAGSNEQFF; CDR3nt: TGCAGCGACGGACTAGCGGGTTCCAATGAGCAGTTCTTC
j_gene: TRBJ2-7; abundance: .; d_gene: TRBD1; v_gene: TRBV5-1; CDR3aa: CASSWDSPVGEQYF; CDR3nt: TGCGCCAGCAGCTGGGACAGTCCTGTGGGCGAGCAGTACTTC
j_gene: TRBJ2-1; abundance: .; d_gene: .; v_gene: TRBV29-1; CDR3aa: CSAARGNEQFF; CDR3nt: TGCAGCGCCGCTAGGGGGAATGAGCAGTTCTTC
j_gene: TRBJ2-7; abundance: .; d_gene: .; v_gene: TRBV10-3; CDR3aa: CAISGPQGVPLEQYF; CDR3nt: TGTGCCATCAGTGGCCCACAGGGCGTCCCTCTCGAGCAGTACTTC
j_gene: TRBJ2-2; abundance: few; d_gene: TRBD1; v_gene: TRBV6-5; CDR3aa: CASSRQGMNTGELFF; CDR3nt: TGTGCCAGCAGTCGACAGGGAATGAACACCGGGGAGCTGTTTTTT
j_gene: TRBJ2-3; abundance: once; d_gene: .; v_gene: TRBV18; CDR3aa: CASSSTSPADTQYF; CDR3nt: TGTGCCAGCTCATCCACTAGCCCCGCAGATACGCAGTATTTT
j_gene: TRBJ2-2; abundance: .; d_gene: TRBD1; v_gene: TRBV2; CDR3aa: CASSTGASRSGELFF; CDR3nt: TGTGCCAGCAGTACAGGGGCCTCTCGGTCCGGGGAGCTGTTTTTT
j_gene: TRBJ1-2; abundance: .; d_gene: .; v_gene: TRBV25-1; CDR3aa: CASSEMEGRWGWGYTF; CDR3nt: TGTGCCAGCAGTGAAATGGAGGGGAGGTGGGGTTGGGGCTACACCTTC
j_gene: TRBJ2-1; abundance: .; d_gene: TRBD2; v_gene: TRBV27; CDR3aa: CASSLYSGRQFF; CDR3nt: TGTGCCAGCAGTTTATATAGCGGGAGACAGTTCTTC
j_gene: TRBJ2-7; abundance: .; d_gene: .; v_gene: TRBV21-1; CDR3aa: CASSIRTGRSSYEQYF; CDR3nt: TGTGCCAGCAGCATACGGACAGGGCGAAGCTCCTACGAGCAGTACTTC
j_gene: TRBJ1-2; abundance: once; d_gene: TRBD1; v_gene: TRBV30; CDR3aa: CAWSPPQGAWYGYTF; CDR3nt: TGTGCCTGGAGCCCACCACAGGGGGCATGGTATGGCTACACCTTC
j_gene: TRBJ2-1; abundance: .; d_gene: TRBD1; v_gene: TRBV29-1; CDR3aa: CSVEGQGALDEQFF; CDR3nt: TGCAGCGTCGAGGGACAGGGGGCCCTCGATGAGCAGTTCTTC
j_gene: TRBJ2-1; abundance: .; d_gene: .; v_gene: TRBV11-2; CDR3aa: CASSHDSEVYNEQFF; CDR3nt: TGTGCCAGCAGCCACGACAGTGAAGTCTACAATGAGCAGTTCTTC
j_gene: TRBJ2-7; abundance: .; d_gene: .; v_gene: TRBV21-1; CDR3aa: CASSNPNLAQYEQYF; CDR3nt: TGTGCCAGCAGCAATCCAAATCTAGCCCAGTACGAGCAGTACTTC
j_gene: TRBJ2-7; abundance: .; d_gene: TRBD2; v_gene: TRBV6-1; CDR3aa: CASSERTSGRAAEQYF; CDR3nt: TGTGCCAGCAGTGAAAGGACTAGCGGGAGGGCCGCCGAGCAGTACTTC
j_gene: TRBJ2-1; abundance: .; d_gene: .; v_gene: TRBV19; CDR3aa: CASSMTVNNEQFF; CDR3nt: TGTGCCAGTAGTATGACAGTCAACAATGAGCAGTTCTTC
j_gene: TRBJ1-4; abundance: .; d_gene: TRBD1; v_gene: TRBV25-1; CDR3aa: CASSEYGTENEKLFF; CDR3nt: TGTGCCAGCAGTGAATATGGGACAGAAAATGAAAAACTGTTTTTT